One and the same sample provided the 23 T cell receptor beta chains below, sequenced in a study of T-cell reconstitution after alpha-beta-depleted transplantation in children. Using unique molecular identifiers, the investigators prepared the TCRbeta library. TCRdb reanalysed the PCR reads using MiXCR and keeps one entry per CDR3 protein. The table includes just over 950,000 distinct CDR3 sequences, under 30% detected once. Sequenced material: PBMCs, mostly from graft donor cells, taken 360 days after TCRalphabeta/CD19-depleted stem cell transplant. All receptors come from a boy in the first two years of life who had a stem cell transplant for SCID, so the T cells may come from the graft donor.

The chain has TRBV13 and TRBJ2-7, with a possible D match to TRBD2 (5 bases). Germline CDR1 reads PRHDT; CDR2 reads FYEKMQ (reference sequence). V gave up 3 bases and J gave up 4 bases, with 10 bases separating them. CDR3 length: 13 amino acids. This CDR3 reads CASSFITGYEQYF. The CDR3 DNA is TGTGCCAGCAGCTTCATCACGGGGTACGAGCAGTACTTC.

The rearrangement joins TRBV7-6 to TRBJ2-1, with 8 bases aligning to TRBD2. The V gene end was trimmed by 5 bases and the J gene end by 9 bases; junction bases not matched to a gene: 15. This CDR3 region has 16 residues. CDR1 and CDR2 from the germline V gene are SGHVS and FNYEAQ. The CDR3 DNA follows: TGTGCCAGCAGCCACACGGCGGGGGGCAGGTACGGTGAGCAGTTCTTC. Residues: CASSHTAGGRYGEQFF.

The chain couples TRBV10-3 to TRBJ2-7; 7 bases are a match to TRBD1. Germline CDR1 is ENHRY and CDR2 is SYGVKD. The CDR3 runs 17 residues. The V gene end was trimmed by 4 bases and the J gene end by 3 bases; junction bases not matched to a gene: 15. CDR3 bases: TGTGCCATCAGTGGTAAAGGAATGCCCGGGACAGACTACGAGCAGTACTTC. Its translation: CAISGKGMPGTDYEQYF.

This clonotype has more than one count but fewer than ten. The chain links TRBV12-3 or TRBV12-4 to TRBJ1-1; D possibly corresponds to TRBD1 (6 bases). The V gene lost 7 bases and the J gene lost 1 base, with 16 bases spanning the gap. The CDR3 is 15 residues long. CDR3 sequence: CASTTSGTPNTEAFF. DNA for the CDR3: TGTGCCAGCACAACTTCCGGGACACCGAACACTGAAGCTTTCTTT.

The gene calls are TRBV12-3 or TRBV12-4 and TRBJ1-1; D ambiguous. This CDR3 contains 11 residues. Trimming shortened V by 6 bases and J by 1 base, and 3 bases separated the two germline ends. The CDR3 DNA reads as TGTGCCAGCAGGGCGAACACTGAAGCTTTCTTT. It is translated as CASRANTEAFF.

This clonotype has more than one count but fewer than ten. The gene calls are TRBV6-2 or TRBV6-3 and TRBJ1-1; 7 bases are a match to TRBD1. The V gene's germline CDR1 is MNHEY and CDR2 SVGEGT. Losses at the gene ends were 7 bases for V and 5 bases for J; bases not matched to a gene: 7. This CDR3 region has 13 residues. CDR3 in amino acids: CASTAQGKTEAFF. The DNA of the CDR3 is TGTGCCAGCACGGCACAGGGGAAGACTGAAGCTTTCTTT.

The sample holds a few counts of this clonotype. CDR3 residues: CASTWGSGYTF. In nucleotides, the CDR3 is TGTGCCAGCACCTGGGGATCTGGCTACACCTTC. The chain has TRBV12-3 or TRBV12-4 and TRBJ1-2; D gene unclear. Trimming cost V 7 bases and J 7 bases, with 10 bases left between them. The CDR3 extends over 11 amino acids.

This clonotype has just a few counts. The chain has TRBV20-1 and TRBJ2-7, with 8 bases aligning to TRBD1. V gave up 5 bases and J gave up 2 bases; unmatched junction bases: 8. The CDR3 extends over 14 amino acids. CDR1 DFQATT and CDR2 SNEGSKA come from the germline V gene (reference sequence). CDR3 bases: TGCAGTGCTTGTCGGGACAGGATAACCTACGAGCAGTACTTC. As protein: CSACRDRITYEQYF.

This clonotype was seen a handful of times. The CDR3 DNA sequence: TGTGCCAGCAGTTCCGGGACTAGCGGGGTTCAAACAGATACGCAGTATTTT. Its protein is CASSSGTSGVQTDTQYF. The chain couples TRBV7-8 to TRBJ2-3, with TRBD2 matching 13 bases. Trimming at V came to 6 bases and at J to 3 bases, leaving 9 bases not matched to a gene. Germline CDR1 SGHVS, CDR2 FQNEAQ. There are 17 residues in the CDR3.

The gene calls are TRBV4-3 and TRBJ2-7, with D perhaps given as TRBD1 or TRBD2 (5 bases each). Germline CDR1 and CDR2: LGHNA and YSLEER. The V end lost 4 bases, the J end lost 4 bases, and 17 bases lay between the germline ends. The CDR3 sequence is 15 residues long. CDR3 bases: TGCGCCAGCAGCCGTAATCGTGGGGGATGGTACGAGCAGTACTTC. As protein: CASSRNRGGWYEQYF.

In DNA form, the CDR3 reads TGTGCCAGCAGTCCGACTTTCAATCAGCCCCAGCATTTT. Translated: CASSPTFNQPQHF. The chain joins TRBV12-3 or TRBV12-4 to TRBJ1-5; no clear D gene. Trimming took off 5 bases at V and 3 bases at J, with 8 bases between the two ends. The CDR3 contains 13 residues.

The table lists this clonotype with a few counts. The chain carries TRBV5-1 and TRBJ2-7; possible D gene TRBD2, 5 bases. The germline gives CDR1 SGHRS, CDR2 YFSETQ. This CDR3 has 14 amino acids. The V end lost 5 bases, the J end lost 0 bases, and 12 bases lay between the germline ends. The CDR3, as DNA: TGCGCCAGCAGGCCGGGATCCCCCTCCTACGAGCAGTACTTC. The encoded protein is CASRPGSPSYEQYF.

This clonotype was observed a handful of times. The chain recombines TRBV2 with TRBJ1-1; 7 bases are shared with TRBD1. The CDR3 is 15 residues long. The J segment lost 0 bases and the V segment lost 7 bases, leaving 8 bases of the junction unmatched. The germline CDR1 and CDR2 sequences are SNHLY and FYNNEI. The CDR3 DNA reads TGTGCCAGCAAGCGAGGACAGGTCATGAACACTGAAGCTTTCTTT. Its protein product is CASKRGQVMNTEAFF.

This clonotype was detected only a few times. The gene calls are TRBV10-3 and TRBJ1-2, with a weak D call TRBD1 (5 bases). Germline V gene sequence: CDR1 ENHRY, CDR2 SYGVKD. V dropped 7 bases and J dropped 4 bases, with 13 bases sitting between them. CDR3 length equals 13 residues. CDR3 bases: TGTGCCATCACTGGGCAGGGTTCCTATGGCTACACCTTC. The encoded protein is CAITGQGSYGYTF.

The V gene is TRBV4-3, the J gene TRBJ1-6; unclear D gene. In germline, CDR1 is LGHNA, CDR2 YSLEER. The ends were cut back, 1 base at V and 2 bases at J, with 9 bases in the middle. This CDR3 spans 16 amino acids. The CDR3 here is CASSQGGIPYNSPLHF. The CDR3 nucleotides read TGCGCCAGCAGCCAAGGAGGCATTCCCTATAATTCACCCCTCCACTTT.

This clonotype has only a few counts. This rearrangement joins TRBV28 to TRBJ2-7, with 7 positions matching TRBD2. Trimming removed 6 bases from V and 0 bases from J; junction bases left unmatched: 14. This CDR3 has 17 residues. Germline V lookup: CDR1 MDHEN, CDR2 SYDVKM. The CDR3 region has the DNA TGTGCCAGCAGGCTTCTCGGAGGCGGGGGAAGCTCCTACGAGCAGTACTTC. This sequence encodes CASRLLGGGGSSYEQYF.

This chain links TRBV10-3 with TRBJ2-1; a possible D gene is TRBD2 (5 bases). This CDR3 has 14 amino acids. The V end lost 0 bases, the J end lost 10 bases, and 13 bases lay between the germline ends. The V gene's germline CDR1 is ENHRY and CDR2 SYGVKD. The CDR3 loop reads CAISESRTPEEQFF. CDR3 nucleotides: TGTGCCATCAGTGAGTCTCGGACTCCTGAGGAGCAGTTCTTC.

V usage is TRBV5-1 and J usage is TRBJ2-2; TRBD1 or TRBD2 may be the D gene (5 bases each). Looked up from germline, CDR1 is SGHRS and CDR2 is YFSETQ. The CDR3 contains 16 residues. Trimming took 0 bases from V and 4 from J, leaving 13 bases between them. CDR3 in amino acids: CASSLAGAAGTGELFF. The CDR3 nucleotides are TGCGCCAGCAGCTTGGCCGGGGCGGCTGGCACCGGGGAGCTGTTTTTT.

This clonotype was observed a few times. V gene TRBV25-1 combines with J gene TRBJ2-1; no clear D. The V gene's germline CDR1 is MGHDK and CDR2 SYGVNS. This CDR3 is 17 amino acids long. Trimming took 0 bases from V and 7 from J, leaving 19 bases between them. The CDR3 loop reads CASSEYGRRLLGNEQFF. The CDR3 nucleotides are TGTGCCAGCAGTGAATACGGGCGTAGACTCCTTGGGAATGAGCAGTTCTTC.

This clonotype was seen a few times. V usage is TRBV12-3 or TRBV12-4 and J usage is TRBJ2-3; D is unresolved. Trimming shortened V by 5 bases and J by 3 bases, and 6 bases separated the two germline ends. The CDR3 runs to 12 residues. CDR3 sequence (DNA): TGTGCCAGCAGTCCCATGACAGATACGCAGTATTTT. Its translation is CASSPMTDTQYF.

This clonotype was recorded a few times. The V and J genes are TRBV10-3 and TRBJ1-1; 7 bases map to TRBD1. The V gene's germline CDR1 is ENHRY and CDR2 SYGVKD. J gave up 1 base and V 9 bases, and 5 bases lay outside the gene matches. The CDR3 is made up of 13 amino acids. Here the CDR3 reads CAIGDSPNTEAFF. As DNA, the CDR3 is TGTGCCATAGGGGACAGTCCGAACACTGAAGCTTTCTTT.

The V and J genes are TRBV7-9 and TRBJ2-1, with D maybe TRBD2 (6 bases). CDR3 length: 15 residues. CDR1 is SEHNR and CDR2 is FQNEAQ in the germline V gene (reference sequence). With 5 bases removed from V and 6 bases from J, the gap between germline ends came to 17 bases. CDR3 nucleotide sequence: TGTGCCAGCAGCCGTCCCTCTTTGGAGGGCAATGAGCAGTTCTTC. Translated: CASSRPSLEGNEQFF.

This clonotype was seen only a few times. CDR3 DNA: TGTGCCAGCATGCAGCGGGGTTTAGCAGATACGCAGTATTTT. This encodes CASMQRGLADTQYF. The chain recombines TRBV12-3 or TRBV12-4 with TRBJ2-3, with TRBD2 matching over 7 bases. The CDR3 is 14 amino acids. V trimming: 7 bases; J trimming: 4 bases; junction bases outside the gene matches: 8.